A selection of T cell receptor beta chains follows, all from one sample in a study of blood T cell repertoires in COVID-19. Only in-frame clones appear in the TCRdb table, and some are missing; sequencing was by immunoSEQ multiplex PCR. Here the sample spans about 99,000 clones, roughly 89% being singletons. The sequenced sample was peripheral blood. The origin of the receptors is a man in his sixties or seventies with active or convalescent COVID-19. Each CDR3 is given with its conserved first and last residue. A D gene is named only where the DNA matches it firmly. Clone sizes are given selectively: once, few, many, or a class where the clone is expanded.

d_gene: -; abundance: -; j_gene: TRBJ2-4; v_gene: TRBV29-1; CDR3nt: TGCAGCGTTGAGGTGGGAGCAAACATTCAGTACTTC; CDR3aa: CSVEVGANIQYF
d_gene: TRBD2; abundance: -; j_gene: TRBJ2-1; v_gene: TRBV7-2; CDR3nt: TGTGCCAGCAGCTTAAGGGGCGGGGGACCTTACAATGAGCAGTTCTTC; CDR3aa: CASSLRGGGPYNEQFF
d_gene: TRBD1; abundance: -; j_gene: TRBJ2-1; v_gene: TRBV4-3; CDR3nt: TGCGCCAGCAGCAGAAAGGAGTGGACAGGGTCCAATGAGCAGTTCTTC; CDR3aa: CASSRKEWTGSNEQFF
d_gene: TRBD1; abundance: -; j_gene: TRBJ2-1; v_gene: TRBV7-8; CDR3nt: TGTGCCAGCAGCCAGGGACAGGGGGGGAGCAATGAGCAGTTCTTC; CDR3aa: CASSQGQGGSNEQFF
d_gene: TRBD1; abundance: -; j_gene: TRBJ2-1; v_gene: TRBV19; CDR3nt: TGTGCCACGAAGGACAGGGGGCGGGGTGAGCAGTTCTTC; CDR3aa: CATKDRGRGEQFF
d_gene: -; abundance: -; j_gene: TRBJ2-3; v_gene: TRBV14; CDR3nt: TGTGCCAGCAGCTCGGTGGGGGGGGCAGTCCCAAAAACGCAGTATTTT; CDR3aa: CASSSVGGAVPKTQYF
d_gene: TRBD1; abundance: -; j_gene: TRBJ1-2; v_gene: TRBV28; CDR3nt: TGTGCCAGCAGTTCCCTCACAGGGGAAAACTATGGCTACACCTTC; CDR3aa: CASSSLTGENYGYTF
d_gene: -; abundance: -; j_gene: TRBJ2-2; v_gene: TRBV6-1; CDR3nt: TGTGCCAGCAGTGAGTTCCAGGGTGGGACCGGGGAGCTGTTTTTT; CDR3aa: CASSEFQGGTGELFF
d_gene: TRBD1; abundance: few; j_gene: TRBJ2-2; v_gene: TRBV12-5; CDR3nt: TGTGCTAGTGGTTTGGTACTGAGGACAGGGGCCACCGGGGAGCTGTTTTTT; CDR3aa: CASGLVLRTGATGELFF
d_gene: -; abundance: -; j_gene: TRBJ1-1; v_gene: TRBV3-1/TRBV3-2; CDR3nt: TGTGCCAGCAGCTACAGGGTGAACACTGAAGCTTTCTTT; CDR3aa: CASSYRVNTEAFF
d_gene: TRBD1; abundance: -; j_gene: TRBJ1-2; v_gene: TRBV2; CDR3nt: TGTGCCAGCCGGAACCGGGACAGCAAAACGTATGGCTACACCTTC; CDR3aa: CASRNRDSKTYGYTF
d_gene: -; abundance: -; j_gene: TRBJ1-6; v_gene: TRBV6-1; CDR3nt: TGTGCCAGCAGTGAACGAGAGGGAAGCTCCTATAATTCACCCCTCCACTTT; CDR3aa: CASSEREGSSYNSPLHF
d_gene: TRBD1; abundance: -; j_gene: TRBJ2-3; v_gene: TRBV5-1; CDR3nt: TGCGCCAGCAGTGGGGGGACAGGGGGCACAGATACGCAGTATTTT; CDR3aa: CASSGGTGGTDTQYF
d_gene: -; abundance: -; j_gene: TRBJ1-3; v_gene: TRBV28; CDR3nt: TGTGCCAGCAGTTTAGGGACACTTATATCTGGAAACACCATATATTTT; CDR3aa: CASSLGTLISGNTIYF
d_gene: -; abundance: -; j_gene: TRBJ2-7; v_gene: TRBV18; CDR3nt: TGTGCCAGCTCAAAGATGGCGCAGGGAGGCTACGAGCAGTACTTC; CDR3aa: CASSKMAQGGYEQYF
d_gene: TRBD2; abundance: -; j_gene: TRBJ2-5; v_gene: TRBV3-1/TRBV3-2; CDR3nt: TGTGCCAGCAGCCAAGATCGGATAGCGGGGGAGGAAGAGACCCAGTACTTC; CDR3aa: CASSQDRIAGEEETQYF
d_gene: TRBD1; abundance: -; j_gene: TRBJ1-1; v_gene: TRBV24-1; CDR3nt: TGTGCCACCAGTGATAGGACAGGGGACGGCACTGAAGCTTTCTTT; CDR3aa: CATSDRTGDGTEAFF
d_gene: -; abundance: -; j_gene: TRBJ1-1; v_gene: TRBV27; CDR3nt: TGTGCCAGCAGTTCGGACAGCTCAGGGGTGGCTTTCTTT; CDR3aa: CASSSDSSGVAFF
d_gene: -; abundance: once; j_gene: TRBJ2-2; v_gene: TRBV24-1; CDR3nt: TGTGCCACCAGTGACATTAGGGGGGGTTCCCCCGCCGGGGAGCTGTTTTTT; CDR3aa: CATSDIRGGSPAGELFF
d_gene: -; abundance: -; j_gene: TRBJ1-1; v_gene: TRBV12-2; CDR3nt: TGTGCAAGTCGCCCCGTCGGGGGGAAGAGGAACACTGAAGCTTTCTTT; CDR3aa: CASRPVGGKRNTEAFF
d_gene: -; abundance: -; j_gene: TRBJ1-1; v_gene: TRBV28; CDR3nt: TGTGCCAGCAGTTTGGGACCCACAGGGATGGGAGCTTTCTTT; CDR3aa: CASSLGPTGMGAFF
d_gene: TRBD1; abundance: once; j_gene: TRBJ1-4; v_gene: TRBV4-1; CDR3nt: TGCGCCAGCAGCTCACACAGGGGAACTAATGAAAAACTGTTTTTT; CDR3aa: CASSSHRGTNEKLFF
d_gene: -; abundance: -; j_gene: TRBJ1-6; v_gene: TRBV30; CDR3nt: TGTGCCTGGGACACTCTTAATTCACCCCTCCACTTT; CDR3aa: CAWDTLNSPLHF
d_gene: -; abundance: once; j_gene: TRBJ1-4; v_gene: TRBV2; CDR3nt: TGTGCCAGCAATCCCGAGCGGGGGCTCAATGAAAAACTGTTTTTT; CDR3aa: CASNPERGLNEKLFF
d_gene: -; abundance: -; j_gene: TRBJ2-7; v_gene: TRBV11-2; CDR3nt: TGTGCCAGCAGCTTAGAGGGGACTTCGAGATGGGAGTACTTC; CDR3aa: CASSLEGTSRWEYF
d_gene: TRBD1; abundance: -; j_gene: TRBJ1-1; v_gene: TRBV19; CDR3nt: TGTGCCAGTAGTGGCCGGGACAGGGGGCTTACTGAAGCTTTCTTT; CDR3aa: CASSGRDRGLTEAFF